This T cell receptor beta chain is from a study of blood T cell repertoires in COVID-19. About the study: COVID-19 samples collected from the United States, Italy and Spain covered acute and convalescent phases.

In the authors' methods: Counts of nucleated cells, estimated from reference gene primer amplification, were obtained. Only in-frame clones appear in the TCRdb table, and some are missing; sequencing was by immunoSEQ multiplex PCR. V and J calls plus clone size are reproduced from that table; the DNA served to infer D and trimming. The data show about 63,000 clones, with 87% seen just once and around a fifth held by the top ten. V lost 5 bases and J 2 bases, leaving 7 bases between the germline ends. The germline V gene has CDR1 MNHEY and CDR2 SVGAGI. CDR3 length equals 13 residues. Material for sequencing was peripheral blood. The receptor's source is an elderly woman with acute or convalescent COVID-19. This chain uses TRBV6-5 with TRBJ2-1; D is ambiguous. CDR3 nucleotide sequence: TGTGCCAGCAGTCCCCGTGCCTACAATGAGCAGTTCTTC. Translation: CASSPRAYNEQFF.